Listed below are T cell receptor beta chains from one sample, sequenced in a study of T cells after posttransplantation cyclophosphamide. Profiled with immunoSEQ multiplex PCR; TCRdb holds only in-frame clones, not every one. This sample has about 16,000 clones, with around 87% found just once. The source material was PBMCs, sampled after an allogeneic stem cell transplant with a calcineurin inhibitor and methotrexate. The receptor source for this set is a male patient aged 45-59 years who received an allogeneic stem cell transplant from an unrelated donor, was CMV-positive, and had chronic GVHD only. Some T cells may be the graft donor's. Each CDR3 is given with its conserved first and last residue. Each record gives: D gene, CDR3 length, J gene, V gene, clone size, CDR3 protein, CDR3 DNA. D genes are given only for firm matches. Some rows have no size entry. The others give once, few or many, or a class for an expanded clone.

TRBD1,14,TRBJ2-7,TRBV10-3,.,CATRNKGGSYEQYF,TGTGCCACCCGAAATAAAGGGGGCTCTTACGAGCAGTACTTC
.,16,TRBJ2-1,TRBV19,.,CASSIRAGTKGREQFF,TGTGCCAGTAGTATTAGAGCCGGGACAAAGGGCCGGGAGCAGTTCTTC
TRBD2,16,TRBJ2-3,TRBV27,.,CASSSLAGGFTDTQYF,TGTGCCAGCAGTTCGCTAGCGGGGGGTTTCACAGATACGCAGTATTTT
.,14,TRBJ2-7,TRBV5-6,.,CASSFSVNSYEQYF,TGTGCCAGCAGCTTTAGCGTAAACTCCTACGAGCAGTACTTC
.,14,TRBJ1-6,TRBV19,.,CATSDTSYNSPLHF,TGTGCCACATCCGACACCTCCTATAATTCACCCCTCCACTTT
TRBD1,18,TRBJ2-4,TRBV11-2,.,CASSLDPGTGLAKNIQYF,TGTGCCAGCAGCTTAGACCCCGGGACAGGGTTAGCCAAAAACATTCAGTACTTC
TRBD2,16,TRBJ2-3,TRBV4-3,once,CASSQNPSGEADTQYF,TGCGCCAGCAGCCAGAACCCTAGCGGTGAAGCAGATACGCAGTATTTT
TRBD1,13,TRBJ1-4,TRBV18,.,CASSAGGDEKLFF,TGTGCCAGCTCAGCAGGGGGAGATGAAAAACTGTTTTTT
.,13,TRBJ2-7,TRBV6-5,.,CASSLLTSYEQYF,TGTGCCAGCAGCCTTCTTACGAGTTACGAGCAGTACTTC
.,14,TRBJ1-4,TRBV27,.,CASSLTGGGEKLFF,TGTGCCAGCAGTTTAACGGGTGGTGGGGAAAAACTGTTTTTT
.,13,TRBJ1-2,TRBV19,.,CASSIASDYGYTF,TGTGCCAGTAGTATAGCCAGCGACTATGGCTACACCTTC
.,13,TRBJ2-7,TRBV6-6,.,CASSGGPTEEQYF,TGTGCCAGCAGTGGCGGGCCAACGGAAGAGCAGTACTTC
.,12,TRBJ1-1,TRBV5-1,.,CASSFGGSEAFF,TGCGCCAGCAGCTTCGGCGGGTCTGAAGCTTTCTTT
.,13,TRBJ2-1,TRBV7-9,.,CAGSVPLYNEQFF,TGTGCCGGGAGTGTACCACTATACAATGAGCAGTTCTTC
TRBD1,15,TRBJ2-1,TRBV9,.,CASSVNRGHYNEQFF,TGTGCCAGCAGCGTCAACAGGGGACACTACAATGAGCAGTTCTTC
.,13,TRBJ1-1,TRBV5-6,once,CASSFYVEAEAFF,TGTGCCAGCAGCTTTTATGTAGAGGCTGAAGCTTTCTTT
TRBD1,14,TRBJ2-6,TRBV2,.,CASGDRAGANVLTF,TGTGCCAGCGGAGACAGGGCTGGGGCCAACGTCCTGACTTTC
.,15,TRBJ1-6,TRBV27,.,CASRQVRGNNSPLHF,TGTGCCAGCAGACAAGTCCGGGGGAATAATTCACCCCTCCACTTT
.,15,TRBJ1-5,TRBV5-6,.,CASSFSTGSKQPQHF,TGTGCCAGCAGCTTCAGTACAGGGTCGAAGCAGCCCCAGCATTTT
TRBD2,15,TRBJ2-3,TRBV2,.,CATPAIAGLRNTQYF,TGTGCCACCCCCGCGATAGCGGGGTTGAGGAATACGCAGTATTTT
.,15,TRBJ2-5,TRBV18,.,CASSPGGTAQGTQYF,TGTGCCAGCTCACCCGGTGGGACTGCTCAGGGGACCCAGTACTTC
.,12,TRBJ2-1,TRBV5-6,.,CASTSSDNEQFF,TGTGCCAGCACTAGCTCAGACAATGAGCAGTTCTTC
TRBD2,15,TRBJ2-1,TRBV10-3,.,CAISWAGGGYNEQFF,TGTGCCATCAGTTGGGCGGGAGGGGGGTACAATGAGCAGTTCTTC
.,13,TRBJ2-7,TRBV27,.,CASSLAKGDEQYF,TGTGCCAGCAGTTTAGCGAAGGGGGACGAGCAGTACTTC
.,13,TRBJ1-5,TRBV6-1,few,CASRVTGNQPQHF,TGTGCCAGCAGAGTCACAGGGAACCAGCCCCAGCATTTT
.,13,TRBJ1-2,TRBV28,.,CASSRGAGYGYTF,TGTGCCAGCAGCCGGGGGGCAGGCTATGGCTACACCTTC
TRBD1,15,TRBJ2-1,TRBV6-5,.,CASSYSPGTGNEQFF,TGTGCCAGCAGTTACTCTCCCGGGACAGGAAATGAGCAGTTCTTC
.,16,TRBJ1-2,TRBV7-9,.,CASSLTSLPPSYGYTF,TGTGCCAGCAGCTTAACCAGCCTCCCCCCTAGCTATGGCTACACCTTC
.,14,TRBJ2-3,TRBV7-2,.,CASSYWRGTDTQYF,TGTGCCAGCAGCTATTGGAGGGGAACAGATACGCAGTATTTT
.,14,TRBJ1-5,TRBV28,.,CASSLWRAGQPQHF,TGTGCCAGCAGTTTATGGAGGGCTGGTCAGCCCCAGCATTTT
.,13,TRBJ2-1,TRBV6-4,once,CASTDRDLNEQFF,TGTGCCAGCACTGACCGGGACTTAAATGAGCAGTTCTTC
TRBD1,14,TRBJ1-2,TRBV28,.,CASSFGGQNYGYTF,TGTGCCAGCAGTTTCGGGGGACAGAACTATGGCTACACCTTC